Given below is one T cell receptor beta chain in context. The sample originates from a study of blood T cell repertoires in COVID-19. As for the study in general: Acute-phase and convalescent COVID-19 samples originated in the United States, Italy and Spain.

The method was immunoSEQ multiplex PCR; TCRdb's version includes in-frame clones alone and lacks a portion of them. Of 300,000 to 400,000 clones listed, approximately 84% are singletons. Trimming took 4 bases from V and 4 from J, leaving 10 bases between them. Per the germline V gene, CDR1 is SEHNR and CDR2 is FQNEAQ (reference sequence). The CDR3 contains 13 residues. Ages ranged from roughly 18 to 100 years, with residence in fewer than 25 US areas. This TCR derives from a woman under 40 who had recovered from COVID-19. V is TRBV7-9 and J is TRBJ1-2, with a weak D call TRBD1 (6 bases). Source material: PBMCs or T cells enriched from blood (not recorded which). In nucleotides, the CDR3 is TGTGCCAGCAGCTCACAGGGCTCCTATGGCTACACCTTC. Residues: CASSSQGSYGYTF.